This T cell receptor (beta chain) came from a study of blood T cell repertoires in COVID-19. Study-level information: PBMCs, B-cell-depleted T cells, or T cells were the source of the cDNA or gDNA that made up the material.

The method was immunoSEQ multiplex PCR; TCRdb's version includes in-frame clones alone and lacks a portion of them. The data show a few hundred thousand clones, with 70% to 90% seen just once and approximately 1.5% held by the top ten. This clone has just a few counts. The sample consisted of PBMCs or T cells enriched from blood (not recorded which). The clonotype originates from a woman in her forties or fifties who had recovered from COVID-19.

The CDR3 DNA is TGTGCCAGCAGCGAGGGGGGGTACACTGAAGCTTTCTTT. Translation gives CASSEGGYTEAFF. The rearrangement joins TRBV25-1 to TRBJ1-1, with D possibly being TRBD1 (6 bases). Trimming removed 6 bases at V and 3 bases at J, with 11 bases between. Germline V gives CDR1 MGHDK, CDR2 SYGVNS. The CDR3 covers 13 residues.